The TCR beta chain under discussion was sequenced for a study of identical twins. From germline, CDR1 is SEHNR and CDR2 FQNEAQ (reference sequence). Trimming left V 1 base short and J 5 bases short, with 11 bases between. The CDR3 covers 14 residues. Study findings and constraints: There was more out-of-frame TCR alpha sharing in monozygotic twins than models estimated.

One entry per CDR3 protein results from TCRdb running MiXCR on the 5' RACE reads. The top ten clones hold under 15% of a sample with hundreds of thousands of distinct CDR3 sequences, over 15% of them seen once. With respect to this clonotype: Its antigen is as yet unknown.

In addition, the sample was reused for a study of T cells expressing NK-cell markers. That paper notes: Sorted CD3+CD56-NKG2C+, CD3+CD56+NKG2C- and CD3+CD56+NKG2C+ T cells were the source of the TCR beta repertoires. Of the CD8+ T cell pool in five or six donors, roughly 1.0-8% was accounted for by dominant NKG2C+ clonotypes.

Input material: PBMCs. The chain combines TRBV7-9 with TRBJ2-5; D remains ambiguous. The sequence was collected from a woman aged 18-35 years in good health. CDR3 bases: TGTGCCAGCAGCTTAGAAACCAGTACGGAGACCCAGTACTTC. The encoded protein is CASSLETSTETQYF. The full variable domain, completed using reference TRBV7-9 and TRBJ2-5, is DTGVSQNPRHKITKRGQNVTFRCDPISEHNRLYWYRQTLGQGPEFLTYFQNEAQLEKSRLLSDRFSAERPKGSFSTLEIQRTEQGDSAMYLCASSLETSTETQYFGPGTRLLVL.